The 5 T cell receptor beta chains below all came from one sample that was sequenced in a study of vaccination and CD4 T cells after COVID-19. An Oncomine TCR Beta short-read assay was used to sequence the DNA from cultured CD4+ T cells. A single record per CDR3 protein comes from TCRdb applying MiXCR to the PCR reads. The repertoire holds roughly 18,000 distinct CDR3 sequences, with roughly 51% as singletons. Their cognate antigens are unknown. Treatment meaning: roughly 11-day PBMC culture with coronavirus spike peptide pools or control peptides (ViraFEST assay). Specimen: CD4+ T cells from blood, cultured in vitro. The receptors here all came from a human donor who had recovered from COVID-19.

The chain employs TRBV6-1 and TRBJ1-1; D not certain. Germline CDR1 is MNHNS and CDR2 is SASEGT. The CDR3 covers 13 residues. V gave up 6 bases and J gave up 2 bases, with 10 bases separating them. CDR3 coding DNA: TGTGCCAGCAGAGCGGGAGATAACACTGAAGCTTTCTTT. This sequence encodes CASRAGDNTEAFF.

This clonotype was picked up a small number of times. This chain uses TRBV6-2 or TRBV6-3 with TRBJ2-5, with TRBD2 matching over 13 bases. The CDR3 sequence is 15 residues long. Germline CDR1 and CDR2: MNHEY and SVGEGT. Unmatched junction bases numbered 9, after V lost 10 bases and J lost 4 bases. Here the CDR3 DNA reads TGTGCCATCCGGACTAGCGGGAGCAAGGTAGAGACCCAGTACTTC. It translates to CAIRTSGSKVETQYF.

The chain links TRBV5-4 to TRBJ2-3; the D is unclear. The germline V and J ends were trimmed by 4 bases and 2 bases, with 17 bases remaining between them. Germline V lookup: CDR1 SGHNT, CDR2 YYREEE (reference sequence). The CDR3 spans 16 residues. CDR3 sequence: CASSATRPPITDTQYF. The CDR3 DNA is TGTGCCAGCAGCGCGACAAGACCTCCGATCACAGATACGCAGTATTTT.

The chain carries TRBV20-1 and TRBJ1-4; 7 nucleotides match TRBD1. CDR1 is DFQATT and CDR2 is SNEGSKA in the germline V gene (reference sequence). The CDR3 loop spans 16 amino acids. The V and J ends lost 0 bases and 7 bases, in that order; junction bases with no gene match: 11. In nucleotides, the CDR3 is TGCAGTGCTAGAGATGCCCTTACAGGGGAGGGTGAAAAACTGTTTTTT. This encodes CSARDALTGEGEKLFF.

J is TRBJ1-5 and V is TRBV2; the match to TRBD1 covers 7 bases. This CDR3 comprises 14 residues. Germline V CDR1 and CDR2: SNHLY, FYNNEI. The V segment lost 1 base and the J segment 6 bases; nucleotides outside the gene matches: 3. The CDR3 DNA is TGTGCCAGCAGTGAAGACGGGACAGCTCAGCCCCAGCATTTT. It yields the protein CASSEDGTAQPQHF. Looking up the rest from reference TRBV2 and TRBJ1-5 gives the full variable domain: EPEVTQTPSHQVTQMGQEVILRCVPISNHLYFYWYRQILGQKVEFLVSFYNNEISEKSEIFDDQFSVERPDGSNFTLKIRSTKLEDSAMYFCASSEDGTAQPQHFGDGTRLSIL.